This TCR beta chain derives from a study of blood T cell repertoires in COVID-19. Study as a whole: Donors in the United States, Italy and Spain gave samples during acute or convalescent COVID-19. Sources were T cells, B-cell-depleted T cells, or PBMCs; the material itself was cDNA or gDNA.

Germline loops: CDR1 MGHRA, CDR2 YSYEKL. Losses at the gene ends were 4 bases for V and 8 bases for J; bases not matched to a gene: 4. The CDR3 runs 13 residues. In the original processing: Estimation of nucleated cell counts was performed using reference gene primer amplification. TCRdb's copy holds only in-frame clones and misses some; the assay was immunoSEQ multiplex PCR. V and J calls and clone size are those listed in that table; D and trimming were worked out from the DNA. The table lists about 260,000 clones, 70% to 90% of them singletons. This chain links TRBV4-1 with TRBJ2-3, with 9 nucleotides matching TRBD1. The TCR was taken from a human donor in a cohort sampled during active COVID-19. The sample taken for sequencing was peripheral blood. The CDR3 coding sequence is TGCGCCAGCAGCCCCGGGACAGGGAGTACGCAGTATTTT. Residues: CASSPGTGSTQYF.